A selection of T cell receptor beta chains follows, all from one sample in a study of liver allograft versus peripheral blood T cells. TCRdb itself ran the reads through MiXCR, one entry per CDR3 protein. There are over 10,000 distinct CDR3 sequences in the sample; approximately 20% occur only once, and around 13% lies in the top ten. The source of these receptors is a human patient who had a liver transplant. Some T cells may originate from the graft donor. The CDR3 runs from the conserved cysteine through the conserved F or W. The D gene is left open where the match is weak. Clone size is shown for a subset of rows, as once, few, many or a class of expanded clone.

abundance: few; v_gene: TRBV19; j_gene: TRBJ1-5; d_gene: TRBD1; CDR3aa: CASKDAGTENYSNQPQHF; CDR3nt: TGTGCCAGTAAGGACGCCGGGACAGAAAATTATAGCAATCAGCCCCAGCATTTT
abundance: -; v_gene: TRBV12-3/TRBV12-4; j_gene: TRBJ2-5; d_gene: TRBD2; CDR3aa: CASSSWASGLPETQYF; CDR3nt: TGTGCCAGCAGTTCATGGGCTAGCGGCCTCCCAGAGACCCAGTACTTC
abundance: -; v_gene: TRBV20-1; j_gene: TRBJ2-7; d_gene: -; CDR3aa: CSAFPGAVSREQYF; CDR3nt: TGCAGTGCTTTCCCAGGAGCGGTTTCTCGGGAGCAGTACTTC
abundance: many; v_gene: TRBV7-9; j_gene: TRBJ1-4; d_gene: TRBD1; CDR3aa: CASSQQGSNEKLFF; CDR3nt: TGTGCCAGCAGCCAACAGGGGAGTAATGAAAAACTGTTTTTT
abundance: medium-sized; v_gene: TRBV6-5; j_gene: TRBJ2-7; d_gene: -; CDR3aa: CASSFDGTYEQYF; CDR3nt: TGTGCCAGCAGTTTCGACGGGACCTACGAGCAGTACTTC
abundance: -; v_gene: TRBV20-1; j_gene: TRBJ2-1; d_gene: TRBD2; CDR3aa: CSAPPQYAGGLNEQFF; CDR3nt: TGCAGTGCTCCTCCTCAGTACGCGGGAGGGCTCAATGAGCAGTTCTTC
abundance: -; v_gene: TRBV27; j_gene: TRBJ2-7; d_gene: TRBD1; CDR3aa: CASSLQGQAFYEQYF; CDR3nt: TGTGCCAGCAGTTTACAGGGACAGGCGTTCTACGAGCAGTACTTC
abundance: -; v_gene: TRBV28; j_gene: TRBJ2-3; d_gene: TRBD2; CDR3aa: CASSPGLATSTDTQYF; CDR3nt: TGTGCCAGCAGTCCTGGACTAGCGACTAGCACAGATACGCAGTATTTT
abundance: few; v_gene: TRBV5-6; j_gene: TRBJ2-7; d_gene: TRBD1; CDR3aa: CASGGQGPSSYEQYF; CDR3nt: TGTGCCAGCGGGGGACAGGGCCCAAGCTCCTACGAGCAGTACTTC
abundance: medium-sized; v_gene: TRBV6-1; j_gene: TRBJ1-1; d_gene: -; CDR3aa: CASTRDIANTEAFF; CDR3nt: TGTGCCAGCACCAGGGACATTGCTAACACTGAAGCTTTCTTT
abundance: few; v_gene: TRBV27; j_gene: TRBJ2-3; d_gene: -; CDR3aa: CASSKGSGAGTDTQYF; CDR3nt: TGTGCCAGCAGTAAGGGCTCGGGGGCTGGCACAGATACGCAGTATTTT
abundance: -; v_gene: TRBV20-1; j_gene: TRBJ1-3; d_gene: TRBD1; CDR3aa: CSAHDRAGNTIYF; CDR3nt: TGCAGTGCCCACGACAGGGCTGGAAACACCATATATTTT
abundance: few; v_gene: TRBV29-1; j_gene: TRBJ1-1; d_gene: -; CDR3aa: CSVNKEVTEAFF; CDR3nt: TGCAGCGTTAACAAGGAAGTTACTGAAGCTTTCTTT
abundance: -; v_gene: TRBV20-1; j_gene: TRBJ2-5; d_gene: TRBD1; CDR3aa: CSATRDSIRETQYF; CDR3nt: TGCAGTGCTACCAGGGACAGCATACGAGAGACCCAGTACTTC
abundance: -; v_gene: TRBV6-5; j_gene: TRBJ1-6; d_gene: -; CDR3aa: CASSYTGGGSPLHF; CDR3nt: TGTGCCAGCAGTTACACCGGGGGTGGTTCACCCCTCCACTTT
abundance: -; v_gene: TRBV20-1; j_gene: TRBJ2-1; d_gene: -; CDR3aa: CSARTATIQYEQFF; CDR3nt: TGCAGTGCCAGGACAGCAACCATACAATATGAGCAGTTCTTC
abundance: -; v_gene: TRBV7-3; j_gene: TRBJ2-3; d_gene: -; CDR3aa: CASSPGGGTDTQYF; CDR3nt: TGTGCCAGCAGCCCGGGCGGGGGCACAGATACGCAGTATTTT
abundance: -; v_gene: TRBV20-1; j_gene: TRBJ1-5; d_gene: -; CDR3aa: CSAGVGTVSNQPQHF; CDR3nt: TGCAGTGCCGGGGTTGGAACAGTCAGCAATCAGCCCCAGCATTTT
abundance: -; v_gene: TRBV7-2; j_gene: TRBJ2-2; d_gene: -; CDR3aa: CASSLSNTGELFF; CDR3nt: TGTGCCAGCAGCTTAAGTAACACCGGGGAGCTGTTTTTT
abundance: few; v_gene: TRBV19; j_gene: TRBJ2-7; d_gene: -; CDR3aa: CASKDRWTSYEQYF; CDR3nt: TGTGCCAGTAAAGACAGGTGGACCTCCTACGAGCAGTACTTC
abundance: few; v_gene: TRBV27; j_gene: TRBJ2-5; d_gene: TRBD2; CDR3aa: CASSPVPTSGSQETQYF; CDR3nt: TGTGCCAGCAGCCCCGTACCGACTAGCGGGTCCCAAGAGACCCAGTACTTC
abundance: -; v_gene: TRBV5-4; j_gene: TRBJ1-6; d_gene: TRBD1; CDR3aa: CASSLEVTGYSPLHF; CDR3nt: TGTGCCAGCAGCTTGGAGGTGACAGGGTATTCACCCCTCCACTTT
abundance: many; v_gene: TRBV18; j_gene: TRBJ2-1; d_gene: TRBD2; CDR3aa: CASSPPTSIVNEQFF; CDR3nt: TGTGCCAGCTCACCACCGACTAGCATCGTCAATGAGCAGTTCTTC
abundance: many; v_gene: TRBV5-4; j_gene: TRBJ1-6; d_gene: -; CDR3aa: CASSLERQGVSPLHF; CDR3nt: TGTGCCAGCAGCTTGGAGCGGCAGGGTGTTTCACCCCTCCACTTT
abundance: -; v_gene: TRBV5-4; j_gene: TRBJ1-2; d_gene: TRBD1; CDR3aa: CASGTGSPNYGYTF; CDR3nt: TGTGCCAGCGGGACAGGGTCCCCTAACTATGGCTACACCTTC
abundance: -; v_gene: TRBV20-1; j_gene: TRBJ2-3; d_gene: -; CDR3aa: CSARDPPYTDTQYF; CDR3nt: TGCAGTGCTAGAGACCCCCCGTACACAGATACGCAGTATTTT
abundance: medium-sized; v_gene: TRBV18; j_gene: TRBJ2-2; d_gene: -; CDR3aa: CASSPEVGELFF; CDR3nt: TGTGCCAGCTCACCCGAGGTTGGGGAGCTGTTTTTT
abundance: once; v_gene: TRBV12-3/TRBV12-4; j_gene: TRBJ1-5; d_gene: -; CDR3aa: CASSRTDNSNQPQHF; CDR3nt: TGTGCCAGCAGCCGAACGGACAATAGCAATCAGCCCCAGCATTTT
abundance: few; v_gene: TRBV28; j_gene: TRBJ2-7; d_gene: -; CDR3aa: CASSPNRGLPRAYEQYF; CDR3nt: TGTGCCAGCAGTCCTAACCGGGGGCTACCCAGGGCTTACGAGCAGTACTTC
abundance: medium-sized; v_gene: TRBV24-1; j_gene: TRBJ2-1; d_gene: TRBD1; CDR3aa: CATSDFSQGAYNEQFF; CDR3nt: TGTGCCACCAGTGATTTTTCCCAGGGGGCTTACAATGAGCAGTTCTTC
abundance: medium-sized; v_gene: TRBV7-2; j_gene: TRBJ2-3; d_gene: TRBD2; CDR3aa: CASSPSQAGVWSTDTQYF; CDR3nt: TGTGCCAGCAGCCCGAGCCAAGCGGGAGTTTGGAGCACAGATACGCAGTATTTT
abundance: medium-sized; v_gene: TRBV10-3; j_gene: TRBJ1-1; d_gene: -; CDR3aa: CAISESGASGTEAFF; CDR3nt: TGTGCCATCAGTGAGTCCGGAGCGAGTGGGACTGAAGCTTTCTTT
abundance: medium-sized; v_gene: TRBV6-6; j_gene: TRBJ1-1; d_gene: -; CDR3aa: CASSYSRLPMNTEAFF; CDR3nt: TGTGCCAGCAGTTACTCGAGATTGCCGATGAACACTGAAGCTTTCTTT